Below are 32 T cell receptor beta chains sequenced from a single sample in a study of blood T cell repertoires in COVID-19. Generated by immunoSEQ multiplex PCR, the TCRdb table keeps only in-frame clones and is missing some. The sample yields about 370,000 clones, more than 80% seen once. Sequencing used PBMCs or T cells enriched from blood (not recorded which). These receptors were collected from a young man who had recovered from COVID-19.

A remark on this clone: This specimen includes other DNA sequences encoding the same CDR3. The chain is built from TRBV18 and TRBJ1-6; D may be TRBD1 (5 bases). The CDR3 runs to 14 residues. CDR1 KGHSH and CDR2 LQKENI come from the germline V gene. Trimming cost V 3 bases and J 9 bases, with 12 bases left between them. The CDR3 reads CASSPTTGGSPLHF. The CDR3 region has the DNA TGTGCCAGCTCACCGACCACGGGGGGTTCACCCCTCCACTTT.

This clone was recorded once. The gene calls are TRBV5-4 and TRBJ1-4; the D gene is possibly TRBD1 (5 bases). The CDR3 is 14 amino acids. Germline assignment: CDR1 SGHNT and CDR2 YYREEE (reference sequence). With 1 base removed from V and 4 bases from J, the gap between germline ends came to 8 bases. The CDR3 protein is CASSLRQGNEKLFF. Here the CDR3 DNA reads TGTGCCAGCAGCTTGAGGCAGGGTAATGAAAAACTGTTTTTT.

Here the CDR3 reads CASSFTGSPQETQYF. The DNA for the CDR3 is TGTGCCAGCAGCTTTACAGGGTCTCCCCAAGAGACCCAGTACTTC. The chain has TRBV7-2 and TRBJ2-5; D is possibly TRBD1 (6 bases). The CDR3 runs 15 residues. The germline V and J ends were trimmed by 3 bases and 1 base, with 12 bases remaining between them. Germline V lookup: CDR1 SGHTA, CDR2 FQGNSA.

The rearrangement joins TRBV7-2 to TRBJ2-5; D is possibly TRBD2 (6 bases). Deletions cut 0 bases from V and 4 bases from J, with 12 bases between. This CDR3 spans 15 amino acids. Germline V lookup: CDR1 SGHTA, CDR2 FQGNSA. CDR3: CASSLAGGGIETQYF. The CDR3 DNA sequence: TGTGCCAGCAGCTTAGCGGGAGGTGGGATAGAGACCCAGTACTTC.

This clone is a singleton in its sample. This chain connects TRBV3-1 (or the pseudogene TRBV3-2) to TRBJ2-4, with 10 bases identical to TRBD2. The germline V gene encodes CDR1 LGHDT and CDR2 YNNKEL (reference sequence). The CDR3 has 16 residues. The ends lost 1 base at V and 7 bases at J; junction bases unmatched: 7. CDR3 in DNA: TGTGCCAGCAGCCAAGTCGGTTCTAGCGGGGGCAACATTCAGTACTTC. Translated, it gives CASSQVGSSGGNIQYF.

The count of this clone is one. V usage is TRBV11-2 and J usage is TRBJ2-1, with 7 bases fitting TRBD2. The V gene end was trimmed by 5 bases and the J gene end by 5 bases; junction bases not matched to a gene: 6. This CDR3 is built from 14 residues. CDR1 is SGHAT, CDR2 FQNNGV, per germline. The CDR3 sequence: CASSLSGANNEQFF. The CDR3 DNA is TGTGCCAGCAGCCTAAGCGGGGCGAACAATGAGCAGTTCTTC.

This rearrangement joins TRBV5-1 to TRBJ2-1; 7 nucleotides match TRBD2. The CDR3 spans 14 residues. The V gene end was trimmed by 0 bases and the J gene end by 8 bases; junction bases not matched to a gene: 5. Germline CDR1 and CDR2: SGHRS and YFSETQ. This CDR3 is CASSLASGFHEQFF. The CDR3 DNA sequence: TGCGCCAGCAGCTTGGCTAGCGGTTTCCATGAGCAGTTCTTC.

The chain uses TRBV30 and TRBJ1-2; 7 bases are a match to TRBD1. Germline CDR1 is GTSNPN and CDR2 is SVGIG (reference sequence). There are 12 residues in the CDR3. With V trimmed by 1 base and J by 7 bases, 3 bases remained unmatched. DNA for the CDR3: TGTGCCTGGAGTGGTGCAGGGGGTGGCTACACCTTC. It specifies CAWSGAGGGYTF.

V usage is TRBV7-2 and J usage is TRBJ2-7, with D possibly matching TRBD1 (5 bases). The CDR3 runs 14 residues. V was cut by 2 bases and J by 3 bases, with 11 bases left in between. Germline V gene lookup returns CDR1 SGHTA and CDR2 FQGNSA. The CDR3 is CASSLMGPDYEQYF. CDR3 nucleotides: TGTGCCAGCAGCTTAATGGGGCCCGACTACGAGCAGTACTTC.

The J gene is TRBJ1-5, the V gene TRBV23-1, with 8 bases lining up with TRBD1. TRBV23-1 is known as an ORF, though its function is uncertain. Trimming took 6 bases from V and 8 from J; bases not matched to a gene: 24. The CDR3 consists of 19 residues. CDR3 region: CASSQPQAATGACVEPQHF. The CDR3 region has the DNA TGCGCCAGCAGCCAACCTCAGGCGGCGACAGGGGCCTGCGTGGAGCCCCAGCATTTT.

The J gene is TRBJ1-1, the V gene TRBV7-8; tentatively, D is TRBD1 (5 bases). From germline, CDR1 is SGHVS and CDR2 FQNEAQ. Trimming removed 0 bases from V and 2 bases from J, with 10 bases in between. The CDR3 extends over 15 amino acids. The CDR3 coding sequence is TGTGCCAGCAGCTTAGCTCCCAGGGCAAACACTGAAGCTTTCTTT. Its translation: CASSLAPRANTEAFF.

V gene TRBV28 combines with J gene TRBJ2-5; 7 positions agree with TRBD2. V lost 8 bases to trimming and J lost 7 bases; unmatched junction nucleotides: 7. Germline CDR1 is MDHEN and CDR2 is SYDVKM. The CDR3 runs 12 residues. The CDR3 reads CASLRSGGTQYF. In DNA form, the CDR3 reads TGTGCCAGCTTAAGGTCGGGAGGGACCCAGTACTTC.

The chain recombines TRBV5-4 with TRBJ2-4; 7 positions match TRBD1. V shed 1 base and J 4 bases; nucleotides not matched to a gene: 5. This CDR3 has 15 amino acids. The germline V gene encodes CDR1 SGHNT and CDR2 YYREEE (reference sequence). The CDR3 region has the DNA TGTGCCAGCAGCTTGTTTGGGACAGCAAAAAACATTCAGTACTTC. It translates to CASSLFGTAKNIQYF. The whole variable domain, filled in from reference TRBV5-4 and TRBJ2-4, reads ETGVTQSPTHLIKTRGQQVTLRCSSQSGHNTVSWYQQALGQGPQFIFQYYREEENGRGNFPPRFSGLQFPNYSSELNVNALELDDSALYLCASSLFGTAKNIQYFGAGTRLSVL.

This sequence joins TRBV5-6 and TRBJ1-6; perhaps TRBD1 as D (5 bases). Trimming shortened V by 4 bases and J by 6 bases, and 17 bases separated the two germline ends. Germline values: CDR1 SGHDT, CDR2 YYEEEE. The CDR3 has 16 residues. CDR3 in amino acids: CASSNQGRRVNSPLHF. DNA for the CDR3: TGTGCCAGCAGCAACCAGGGAAGAAGGGTTAATTCACCCCTCCACTTT.

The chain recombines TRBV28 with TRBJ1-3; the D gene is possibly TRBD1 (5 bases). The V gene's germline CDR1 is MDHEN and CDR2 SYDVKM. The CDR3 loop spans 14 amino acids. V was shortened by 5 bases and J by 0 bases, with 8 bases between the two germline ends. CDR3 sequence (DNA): TGTGCCAGCAGTGGGAGGGGCTCTGGAAACACCATATATTTT. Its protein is CASSGRGSGNTIYF. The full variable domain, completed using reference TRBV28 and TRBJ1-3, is DVKVTQSSRYLVKRTGEKVFLECVQDMDHENMFWYRQDPGLGLRLIYFSYDVKMKEKGDIPEGYSVSREKKERFSLILESASTNQTSMYLCASSGRGSGNTIYFGEGSWLTVV.

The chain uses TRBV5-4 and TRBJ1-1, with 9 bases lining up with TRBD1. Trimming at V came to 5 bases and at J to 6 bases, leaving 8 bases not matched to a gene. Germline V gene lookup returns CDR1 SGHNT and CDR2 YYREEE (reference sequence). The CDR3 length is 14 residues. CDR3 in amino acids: CASSKGQGFPEAFF. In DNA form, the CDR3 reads TGTGCCAGCAGTAAAGGACAGGGGTTCCCTGAAGCTTTCTTT.

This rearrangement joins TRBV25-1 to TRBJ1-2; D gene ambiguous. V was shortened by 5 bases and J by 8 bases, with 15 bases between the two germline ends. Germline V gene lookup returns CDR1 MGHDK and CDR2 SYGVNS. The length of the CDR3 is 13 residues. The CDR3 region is CASSPLDTEGYTF. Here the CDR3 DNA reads TGTGCCAGCAGTCCCCTCGACACGGAAGGCTACACCTTC.

The CDR3 region has the DNA TGTGCCAGTCGGGACAGGGGGAACTATGGCTACACCTTC. It is translated as CASRDRGNYGYTF. The chain couples TRBV25-1 to TRBJ1-2, with 11 nucleotides matching TRBD1. The trim removed 9 bases at V and 2 bases at J, leaving 2 bases unmatched. The germline gives CDR1 MGHDK, CDR2 SYGVNS. CDR3 length: 13 amino acids.

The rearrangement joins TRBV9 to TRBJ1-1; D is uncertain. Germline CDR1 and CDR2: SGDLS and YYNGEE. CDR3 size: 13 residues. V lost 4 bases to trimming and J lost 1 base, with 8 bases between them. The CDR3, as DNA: TGTGCCAGCAGCCCAGACTGGAACACTGAAGCTTTCTTT. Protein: CASSPDWNTEAFF.

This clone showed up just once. The CDR3 here is CASSTDTYGYTF. In DNA, the CDR3 is TGTGCCAGCTCTACCGACACCTATGGCTACACCTTC. V gene TRBV18 combines with J gene TRBJ1-2; unclear D gene. The V end was cut by 6 bases, the J end by 4 bases, with 9 bases between. The germline CDR1 and CDR2 sequences are KGHSH and LQKENI. This CDR3 region has 12 residues.

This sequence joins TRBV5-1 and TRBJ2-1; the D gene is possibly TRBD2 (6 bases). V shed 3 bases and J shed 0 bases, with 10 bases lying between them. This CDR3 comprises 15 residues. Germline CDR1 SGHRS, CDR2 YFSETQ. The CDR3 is CASSSGTDSYNEQFF. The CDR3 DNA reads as TGCGCCAGCAGCTCCGGGACTGACTCCTACAATGAGCAGTTCTTC.

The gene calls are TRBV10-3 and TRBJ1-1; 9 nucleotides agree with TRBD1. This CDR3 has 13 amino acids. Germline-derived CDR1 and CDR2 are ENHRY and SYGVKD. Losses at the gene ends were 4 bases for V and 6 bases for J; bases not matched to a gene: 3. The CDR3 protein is CAISATGGSEAFF. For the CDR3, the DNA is TGTGCCATCAGTGCAACAGGGGGCTCTGAAGCTTTCTTT.

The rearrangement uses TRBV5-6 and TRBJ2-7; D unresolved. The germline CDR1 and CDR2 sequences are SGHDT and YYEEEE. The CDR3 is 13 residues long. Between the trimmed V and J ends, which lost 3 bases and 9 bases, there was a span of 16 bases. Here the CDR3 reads CASSSSPLRWQYF. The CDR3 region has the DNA TGTGCCAGCAGCTCCTCCCCTCTACGATGGCAGTACTTC.

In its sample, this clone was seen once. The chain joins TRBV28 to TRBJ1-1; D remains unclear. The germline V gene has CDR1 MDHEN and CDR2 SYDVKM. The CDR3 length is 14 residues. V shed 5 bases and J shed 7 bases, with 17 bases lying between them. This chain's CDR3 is CASSPRRLGSEAFF. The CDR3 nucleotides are TGTGCCAGCAGTCCCCGAAGGTTGGGGAGTGAAGCTTTCTTT.

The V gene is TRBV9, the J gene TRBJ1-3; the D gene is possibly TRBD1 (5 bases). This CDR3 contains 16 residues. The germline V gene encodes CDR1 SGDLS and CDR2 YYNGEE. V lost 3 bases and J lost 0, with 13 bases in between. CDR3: CASSAGGFISGNTIYF. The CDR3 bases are TGTGCCAGCAGCGCTGGGGGGTTTATCTCTGGAAACACCATATATTTT.

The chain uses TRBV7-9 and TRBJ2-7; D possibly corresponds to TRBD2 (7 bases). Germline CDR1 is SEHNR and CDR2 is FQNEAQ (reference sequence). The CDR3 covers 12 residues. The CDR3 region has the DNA TGTGCGAGCGGGGACACAGCCTACGAGCAGTACTTC. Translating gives CASGDTAYEQYF.

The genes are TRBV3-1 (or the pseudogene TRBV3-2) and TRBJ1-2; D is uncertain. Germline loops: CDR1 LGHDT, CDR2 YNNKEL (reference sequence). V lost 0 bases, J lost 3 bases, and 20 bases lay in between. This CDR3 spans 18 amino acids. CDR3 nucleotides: TGTGCCAGCAGCCAAGATCTTGGGCCGGTGCGCCGAGACTATGGCTACACCTTC. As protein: CASSQDLGPVRRDYGYTF.

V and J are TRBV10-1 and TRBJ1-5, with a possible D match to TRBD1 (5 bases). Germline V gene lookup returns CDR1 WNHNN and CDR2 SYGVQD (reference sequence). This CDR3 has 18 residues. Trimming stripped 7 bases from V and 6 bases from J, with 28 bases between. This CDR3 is CASNSKWGVVELSQPQHF. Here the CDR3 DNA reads TGCGCCAGCAATTCTAAGTGGGGGGTGGTGGAACTAAGTCAGCCCCAGCATTTT.

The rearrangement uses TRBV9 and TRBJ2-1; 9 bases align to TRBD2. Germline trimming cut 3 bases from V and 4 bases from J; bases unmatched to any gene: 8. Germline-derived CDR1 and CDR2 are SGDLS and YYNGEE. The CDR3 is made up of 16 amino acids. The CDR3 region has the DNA TGTGCCAGCAGCGGGGTAGCGGGGGAGTCTTACAATGAGCAGTTCTTC. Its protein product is CASSGVAGESYNEQFF.

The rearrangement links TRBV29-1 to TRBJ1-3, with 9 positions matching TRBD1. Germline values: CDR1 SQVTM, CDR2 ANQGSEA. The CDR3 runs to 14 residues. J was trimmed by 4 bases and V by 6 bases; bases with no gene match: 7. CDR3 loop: CSVRPGTGGNTIYF. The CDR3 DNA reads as TGCAGCGTCAGACCCGGGACAGGGGGAAACACCATATATTTT.

The CDR3 DNA reads as TGTGCCAGCAGCTCCGGGACAGTCAATCAGCCCCAGCATTTT. Translated, it gives CASSSGTVNQPQHF. This chain connects TRBV7-9 to TRBJ1-5, with 7 bases aligning to TRBD1. Germline V gene sequence: CDR1 SEHNR, CDR2 FQNEAQ (reference sequence). The CDR3 consists of 14 residues. Trimming at V came to 4 bases and at J to 3 bases, leaving 3 bases not matched to a gene.

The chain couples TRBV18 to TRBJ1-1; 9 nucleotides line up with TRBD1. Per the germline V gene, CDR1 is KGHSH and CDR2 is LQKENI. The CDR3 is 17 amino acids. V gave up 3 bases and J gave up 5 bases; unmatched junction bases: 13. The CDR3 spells CASSPTEQGAFWTEAFF. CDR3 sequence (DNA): TGTGCCAGCTCACCCACCGAACAGGGGGCGTTTTGGACTGAAGCTTTCTTT.